The 10 T cell receptor beta chains below come from one sample, sequenced in a study of T cells after yellow fever vaccination. TCRdb re-analysed the 5' RACE reads in MiXCR, keeping a single row per CDR3 protein. The repertoire holds about 510,000 distinct CDR3 sequences, with 20% to 25% as singletons. The sequencing used PBMCs, collected less than 25 days after the first yellow fever vaccination. These receptors were collected from a man aged 18 to 29 who received the YFV17D yellow fever vaccine.

This clonotype has a single count. The rearrangement links TRBV30 to TRBJ2-1; D not resolved. Germline V gene data show CDR1 as GTSNPN and CDR2 as SVGIG (reference sequence). Trimming removed 2 bases from V and 7 bases from J, with 12 bases in between. This CDR3 comprises 13 residues. The DNA for the CDR3 is TGTGCCTGGAGTTTGGGGATTTCAAATGAGCAGTTCTTC. This encodes CAWSLGISNEQFF.

This clonotype has ten or more counts. The gene calls are TRBV12-3 or TRBV12-4 and TRBJ1-2; D gene ambiguous. The CDR3 loop spans 11 amino acids. V was shortened by 6 bases and J by 4 bases, with 6 bases between the two germline ends. The DNA for the CDR3 is TGTGCCAGCAGGGCCGGCTATGGCTACACCTTC. This translates into CASRAGYGYTF.

CDR3 DNA sequence: TGTGCCACCAGCAGAGATCGGGGGGTCCAAGAGACCCAGTACTTC. Amino acid sequence: CATSRDRGVQETQYF. The chain has TRBV15 and TRBJ2-5; 7 bases map to TRBD2. After removal of 0 bases from V and 1 base from J, the junction contained 2 bases not matched to a gene. Germline V lookup: CDR1 LNHNV, CDR2 YYDKDF (reference sequence). CDR3 length: 15 residues.

Points on this clonotype: A read error may explain this, as a much larger clone is one base away. J is TRBJ2-7 and V is TRBV20-1, with TRBD1 as a possible D gene (6 bases). The germline CDR1 and CDR2 sequences are DFQATT and SNEGSKA (reference sequence). Trimming took 7 bases from V and 0 from J, leaving 13 bases between them. CDR3 length: 13 amino acids. For the CDR3, the DNA is TGCAGTGAAAAGGGGGTGAGCTCCTACGAGCAGTACGTC. Encoded protein: CSEKGVSSYEQYV.

The chain employs TRBV7-2 and TRBJ2-7; the D call may be TRBD1 or TRBD2 (5 bases each). Trimming pared 1 base from V and 5 bases from J, leaving 15 bases between. The germline V gene encodes CDR1 SGHTA and CDR2 FQGNSA. The CDR3 sequence is 15 residues long. The CDR3 protein is CASSLVGGGPHEQYF. DNA for the CDR3: TGTGCCAGCAGCTTAGTAGGTGGGGGTCCTCACGAGCAGTACTTC.

This clonotype was recorded a few times. CDR3 sequence reads: CASSLGQTSEETQYF. CDR3 DNA: TGCGCCAGCAGCTTAGGTCAAACCTCTGAGGAGACCCAGTACTTC. This chain connects TRBV5-1 to TRBJ2-5; D is ambiguous. V was clipped by 2 bases and J by 5 bases, with 16 bases between them. The CDR3 runs to 15 residues. Germline CDR1 SGHRS, CDR2 YFSETQ. The full variable domain, its missing parts supplied by reference TRBV5-1 and TRBJ2-5, is KAGVTQTPRYLIKTRGQQVTLSCSPISGHRSVSWYQQTPGQGLQFLFEYFSETQRNKGNFPGRFSGRQFSNSRSEMNVSTLELGDSALYLCASSLGQTSEETQYFGPGTRLLVL.

A few counts support this clonotype. The V and J genes are TRBV5-1 and TRBJ1-6; a possible D gene is TRBD1 (6 bases). V was pared by 4 bases and J by 5 bases, with 13 bases between. CDR1 is SGHRS, CDR2 YFSETQ, per germline. The CDR3 consists of 15 residues. CDR3 nucleotides: TGCGCCAGCAGCACAGGGATTTTCCATAATTCACCCCTCCACTTT. This gives the protein CASSTGIFHNSPLHF.

The chain uses TRBV7-2 and TRBJ1-5, with TRBD1 identical over 7 bases. The germline CDR1 and CDR2 sequences are SGHTA and FQGNSA. This CDR3 is built from 16 residues. Losses at the gene ends were 0 bases for V and 2 bases for J; bases not matched to a gene: 4. The CDR3 coding sequence is TGTGCCAGCAGCTTAGCTGGTCAGGGGGGCAATCAGCCCCAGCATTTT. The encoded protein is CASSLAGQGGNQPQHF.

A word on this clonotype: A much larger clone lies a single base off, so this may be a read error. The J gene is TRBJ2-1, the V gene TRBV5-6; unclear D gene. The CDR3 length is 13 residues. Germline CDR1 SGHDT, CDR2 YYEEEE. With 0 bases removed from V and 2 bases from J, the gap between germline ends came to 3 bases. CDR3 nucleotide sequence: TGTGCCAGCAGCTTGGACCCCTACAATGAGCAGTTCTTC. Protein product: CASSLDPYNEQFF.

For this clonotype: The junction differs from germline at one of its ends, possibly a read error. The V call is TRBV6-1, the J call TRBJ1-1; no definite D call. Germline assignment: CDR1 MNHNS and CDR2 SASEGT. The CDR3 loop spans 14 amino acids. The CDR3 bases are TGTGCCAGCAGTCGACGCTTCATGAACCCTGAAGCTTTCTTT. It yields the protein CASSRRFMNPEAFF.